This T cell receptor beta chain was profiled in a study of immune heterogeneity within non-small cell lung tumors. Broader study findings: Identical dominant CDR3 beta clonotypes spanned tumor sites within a patient, beside site-unique high-frequency clones. Significant yet moderate, the positive correlation between local T-cell clonality and local tumor mutational burden reached an R of 0.3 to 0.35.

Bulk tumor genomic DNA, approximately 560 ng per sample, was used as template. During surgery, several far-apart biopsies were obtained from every primary tumor. Undergoing curative surgery were patients whose non-small cell lung cancer was untreated and newly diagnosed. Patients newly diagnosed with non-small cell lung cancer and having curative-intent surgery served as donors. TCR beta CDR3 was amplified by multiplex PCR using 32 V and 13 J primers. TCRdb re-called the multiplex PCR reads with MiXCR, one entry per CDR3 protein. The table has 9,900 or so distinct CDR3 sequences, roughly 29% seen once; the top ten hold more than 20%. This clonotype showed up many times. The antigen is not known. The sequenced material came from lung tumor tissue. The TCR sequence derives from a woman aged 45-60 years with non-small cell lung cancer.

In DNA form, the CDR3 reads TGCAGTGCTAGCCGCGGCGGGGGTTCATACAATGAGCAGTTCTTC. Translated: CSASRGGGSYNEQFF. The chain combines TRBV20-1 with TRBJ2-1; 7 bases are a match to TRBD2. Unmatched junction bases numbered 9, after V lost 3 bases and J lost 4 bases. CDR1 and CDR2 (germline): DFQATT, SNEGSKA (reference sequence). The CDR3 sequence is 15 residues long.